A single count supports the clone carrying this TCR beta chain. Its specificity is not known. This specimen comes from a study of cytomegalovirus exposure and HLA in healthy donors. Study-level findings and limits: Accurate predictions that matched the HLA-A and HLA-B alleles of most subjects were reportedly made from TCR beta sequences. Rarity held for most TCR sequences, but there were some public TCRs that occurred in many donors. A later analysis linked a missense variant in DCLRE1C to the trimming of TCR beta V and J genes.

With 60 Vbeta and 13 Jbeta primers, the PCR was carried out. Assay used: immunoSEQ multiplex PCR; TCRdb lists only in-frame clones, some missing. The sample includes 95,000 to 100,000 clones, 85% to 90% of them seen just once. CDR1 and CDR2 from the germline V gene are GTSNPN and SVGIG (reference sequence). The V segment lost 0 bases and the J segment 6 bases; nucleotides outside the gene matches: 8. The CDR3 totals 15 residues. The receptor comes from a young man in good health and CMV-seronegative. The chain employs TRBV30 and TRBJ2-7, with 10 bases matching TRBD1. The sample was PBMCs. As DNA, the CDR3 is TGTGCCTGGAGTGTGGGGCCGGGACAGGGGAGCGAGCAGTACTTC. It codes for CAWSVGPGQGSEQYF. Full variable domain (outside the CDR3, taken from reference TRBV30 and TRBJ2-7): SQTIHQWPATLVQPVGSPLSLECTVEGTSNPNLYWYRQAAGRGLQLLFYSVGIGQISSEVPQNLSASRPQDRQFILSSKKLLLSDSGFYLCAWSVGPGQGSEQYFGPGTRLTVT.